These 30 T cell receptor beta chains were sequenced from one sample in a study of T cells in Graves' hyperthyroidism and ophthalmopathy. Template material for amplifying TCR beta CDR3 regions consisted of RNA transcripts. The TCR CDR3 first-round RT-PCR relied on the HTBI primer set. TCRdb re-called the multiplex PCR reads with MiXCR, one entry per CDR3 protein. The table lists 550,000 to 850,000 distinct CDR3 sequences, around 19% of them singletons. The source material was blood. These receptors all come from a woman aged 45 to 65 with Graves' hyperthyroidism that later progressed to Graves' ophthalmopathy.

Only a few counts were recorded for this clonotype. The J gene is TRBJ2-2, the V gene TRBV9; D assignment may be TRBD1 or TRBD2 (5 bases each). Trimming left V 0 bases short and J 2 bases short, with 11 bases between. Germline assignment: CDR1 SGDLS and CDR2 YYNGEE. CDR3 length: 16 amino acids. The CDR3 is CASSVVSGGNTGELFF. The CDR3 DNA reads TGTGCCAGCAGCGTAGTAAGTGGGGGTAACACCGGGGAGCTGTTTTTT.

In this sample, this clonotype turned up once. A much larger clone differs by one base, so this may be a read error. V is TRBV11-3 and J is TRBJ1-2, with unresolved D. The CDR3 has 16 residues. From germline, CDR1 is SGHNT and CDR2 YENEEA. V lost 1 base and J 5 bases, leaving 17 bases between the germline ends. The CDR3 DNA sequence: TGTGCCAGCAGCTTAGTCCGAGAGAGGCGATGGTATGGCTACACCTTC. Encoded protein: CASSLVRERRWYGYTF.

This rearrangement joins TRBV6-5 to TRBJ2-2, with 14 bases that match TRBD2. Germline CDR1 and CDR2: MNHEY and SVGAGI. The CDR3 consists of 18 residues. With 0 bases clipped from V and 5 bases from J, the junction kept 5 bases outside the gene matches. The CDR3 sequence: CASSYSGLAGGGTGELFF. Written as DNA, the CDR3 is TGTGCCAGCAGTTACTCAGGACTAGCGGGGGGCGGAACCGGGGAGCTGTTTTTT.

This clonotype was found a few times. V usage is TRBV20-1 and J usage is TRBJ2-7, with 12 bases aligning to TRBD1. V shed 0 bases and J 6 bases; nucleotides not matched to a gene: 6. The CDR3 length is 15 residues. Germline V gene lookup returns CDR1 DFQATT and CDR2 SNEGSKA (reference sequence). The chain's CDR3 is CSARDGGQGAFEQYF. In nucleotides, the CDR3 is TGCAGTGCTAGAGATGGGGGACAGGGGGCTTTCGAGCAGTACTTC.

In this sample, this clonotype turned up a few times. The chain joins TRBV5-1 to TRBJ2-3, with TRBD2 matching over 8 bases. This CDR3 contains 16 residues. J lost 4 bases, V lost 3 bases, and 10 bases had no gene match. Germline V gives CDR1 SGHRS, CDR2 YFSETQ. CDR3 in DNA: TGCGCCAGCAGCTCAATGGGACTAGTCGGGGCAGATACGCAGTATTTT. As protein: CASSSMGLVGADTQYF.

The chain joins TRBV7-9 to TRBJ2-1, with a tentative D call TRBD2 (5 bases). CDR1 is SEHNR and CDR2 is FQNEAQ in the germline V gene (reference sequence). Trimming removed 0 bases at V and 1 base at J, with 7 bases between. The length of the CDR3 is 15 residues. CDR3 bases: TGTGCCAGCAGCTTAGCAATAGCGTCCTACAATGAGCAGTTCTTC. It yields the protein CASSLAIASYNEQFF.

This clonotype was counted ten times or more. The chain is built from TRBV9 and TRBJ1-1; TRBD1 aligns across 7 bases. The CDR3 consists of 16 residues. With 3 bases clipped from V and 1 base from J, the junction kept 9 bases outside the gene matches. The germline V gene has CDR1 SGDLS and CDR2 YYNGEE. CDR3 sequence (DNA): TGTGCCAGCAGCGCACCCCAGGGGGGAGGGAACACTGAAGCTTTCTTT. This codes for CASSAPQGGGNTEAFF.

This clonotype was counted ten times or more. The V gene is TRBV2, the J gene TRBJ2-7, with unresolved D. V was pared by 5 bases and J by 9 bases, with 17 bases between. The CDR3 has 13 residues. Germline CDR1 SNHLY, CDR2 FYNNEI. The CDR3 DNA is TGTGCCAGCAGTAACTTTGGACGTGGCGGGCAGTACTTC. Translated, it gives CASSNFGRGGQYF.

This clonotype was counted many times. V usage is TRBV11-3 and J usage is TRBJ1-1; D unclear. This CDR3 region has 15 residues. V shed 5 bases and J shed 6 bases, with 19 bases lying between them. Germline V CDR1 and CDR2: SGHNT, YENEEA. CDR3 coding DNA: TGTGCCAGCAGCCCGGGCAGCGGAGAGGCCGCTGAAGCTTTCTTT. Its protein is CASSPGSGEAAEAFF.

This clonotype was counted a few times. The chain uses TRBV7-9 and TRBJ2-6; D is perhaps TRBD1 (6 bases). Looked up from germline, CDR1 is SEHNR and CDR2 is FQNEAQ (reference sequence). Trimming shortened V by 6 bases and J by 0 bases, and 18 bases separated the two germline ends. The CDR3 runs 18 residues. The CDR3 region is CASSRQDQSSSGANVLTF. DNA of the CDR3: TGTGCCAGCAGTAGACAGGATCAGTCTAGCTCTGGGGCCAACGTCCTGACTTTC.

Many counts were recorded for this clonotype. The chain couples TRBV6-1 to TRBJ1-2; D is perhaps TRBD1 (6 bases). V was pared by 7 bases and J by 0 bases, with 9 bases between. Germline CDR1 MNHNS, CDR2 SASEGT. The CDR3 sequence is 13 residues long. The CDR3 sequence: CASTGVPNYGYTF. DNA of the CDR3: TGTGCCAGCACAGGGGTGCCTAACTATGGCTACACCTTC.

CDR3: CASSPRNQGSTDTQYF. CDR3 coding DNA: TGTGCCAGCTCACCCCGAAATCAGGGGAGCACAGATACGCAGTATTTT. The chain has TRBV18 and TRBJ2-3; tentatively, D is TRBD1 (6 bases). The CDR3 consists of 16 residues. Trimming shortened V by 3 bases and J by 0 bases, and 13 bases separated the two germline ends. The germline V gene encodes CDR1 KGHSH and CDR2 LQKENI. Variable domain in full (rest from reference TRBV18 and TRBJ2-3): NAGVMQNPRHLVRRRGQEARLRCSPMKGHSHVYWYRQLPEEGLKFMVYLQKENIIDESGMPKERFSAEFPKEGPSILRIQQVVRGDSAAYFCASSPRNQGSTDTQYFGPGTRLTVL.

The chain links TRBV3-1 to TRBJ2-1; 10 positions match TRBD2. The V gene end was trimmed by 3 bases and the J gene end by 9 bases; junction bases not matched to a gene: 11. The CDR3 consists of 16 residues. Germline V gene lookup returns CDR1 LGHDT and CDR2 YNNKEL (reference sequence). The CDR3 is CASSHWSGGAFGEQFF. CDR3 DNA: TGTGCCAGCAGCCATTGGAGCGGGGGGGCCTTCGGTGAGCAGTTCTTC.

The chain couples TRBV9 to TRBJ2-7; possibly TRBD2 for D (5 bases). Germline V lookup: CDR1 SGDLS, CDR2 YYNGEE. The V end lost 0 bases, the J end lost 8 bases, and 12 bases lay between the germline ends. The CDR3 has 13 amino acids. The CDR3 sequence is CASSVARDSKQYF. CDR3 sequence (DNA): TGTGCCAGCAGCGTAGCGAGGGATTCCAAGCAGTACTTC.

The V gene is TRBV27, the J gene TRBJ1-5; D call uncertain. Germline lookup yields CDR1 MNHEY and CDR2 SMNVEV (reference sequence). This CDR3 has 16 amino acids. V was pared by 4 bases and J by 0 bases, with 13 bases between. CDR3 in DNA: TGTGCCAGCAGTTCCTCGACCACTTATAGCAATCAGCCCCAGCATTTT. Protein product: CASSSSTTYSNQPQHF.

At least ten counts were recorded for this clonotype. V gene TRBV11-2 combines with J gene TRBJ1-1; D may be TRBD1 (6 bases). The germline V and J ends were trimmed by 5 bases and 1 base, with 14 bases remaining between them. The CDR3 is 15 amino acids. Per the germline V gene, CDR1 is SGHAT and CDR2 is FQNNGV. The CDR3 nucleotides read TGTGCCAGCAGCCACGAGGGGGGTTGGAACACTGAAGCTTTCTTT. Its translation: CASSHEGGWNTEAFF.

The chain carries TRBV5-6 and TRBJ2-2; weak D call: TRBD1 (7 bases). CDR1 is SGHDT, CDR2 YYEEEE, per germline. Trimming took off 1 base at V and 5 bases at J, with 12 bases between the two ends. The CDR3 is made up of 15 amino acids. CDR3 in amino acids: CASSLQGGRTGELFF. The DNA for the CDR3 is TGTGCCAGCAGCTTGCAGGGGGGCCGGACCGGGGAGCTGTTTTTT.

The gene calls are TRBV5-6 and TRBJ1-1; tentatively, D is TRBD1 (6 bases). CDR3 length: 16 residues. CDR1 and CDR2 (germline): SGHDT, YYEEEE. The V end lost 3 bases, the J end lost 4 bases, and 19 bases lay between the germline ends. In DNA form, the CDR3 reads TGTGCCAGCAGCTCGGGACGGGGGGCTGTTGTCACTGAAGCTTTCTTT. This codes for CASSSGRGAVVTEAFF.

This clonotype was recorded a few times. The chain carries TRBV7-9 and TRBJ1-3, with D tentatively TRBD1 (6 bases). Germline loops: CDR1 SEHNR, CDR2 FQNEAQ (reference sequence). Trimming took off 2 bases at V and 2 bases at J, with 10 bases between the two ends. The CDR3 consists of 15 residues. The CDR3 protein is CASSLSGGPGNTIYF. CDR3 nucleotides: TGTGCCAGCAGCTTATCGGGGGGGCCTGGAAACACCATATATTTT. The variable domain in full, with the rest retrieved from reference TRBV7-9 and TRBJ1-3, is DTGVSQNPRHKITKRGQNVTFRCDPISEHNRLYWYRQTLGQGPEFLTYFQNEAQLEKSRLLSDRFSAERPKGSFSTLEIQRTEQGDSAMYLCASSLSGGPGNTIYFGEGSWLTVV.

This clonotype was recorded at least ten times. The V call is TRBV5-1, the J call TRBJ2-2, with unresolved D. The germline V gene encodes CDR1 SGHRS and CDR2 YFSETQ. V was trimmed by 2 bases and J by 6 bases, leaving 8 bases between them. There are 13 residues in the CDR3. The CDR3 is CASSLVIAGELFF. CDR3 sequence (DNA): TGCGCCAGCAGCTTAGTGATCGCCGGGGAGCTGTTTTTT. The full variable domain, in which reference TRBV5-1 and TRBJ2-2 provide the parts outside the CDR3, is KAGVTQTPRYLIKTRGQQVTLSCSPISGHRSVSWYQQTPGQGLQFLFEYFSETQRNKGNFPGRFSGRQFSNSRSEMNVSTLELGDSALYLCASSLVIAGELFFGEGSRLTVL.

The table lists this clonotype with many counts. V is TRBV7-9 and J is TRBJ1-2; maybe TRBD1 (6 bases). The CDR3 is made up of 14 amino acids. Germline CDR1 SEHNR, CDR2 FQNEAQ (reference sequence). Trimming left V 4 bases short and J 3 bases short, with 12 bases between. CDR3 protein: CASSSEDRYYGYTF. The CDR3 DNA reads TGTGCCAGCAGCTCCGAAGACAGGTACTATGGCTACACCTTC.

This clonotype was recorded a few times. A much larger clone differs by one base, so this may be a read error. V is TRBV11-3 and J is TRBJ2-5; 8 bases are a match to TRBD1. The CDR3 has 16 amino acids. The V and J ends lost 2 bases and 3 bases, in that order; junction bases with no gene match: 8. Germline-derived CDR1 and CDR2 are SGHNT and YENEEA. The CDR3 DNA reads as TGTGCCAGCAGCTTAATGTCGGGACAGGAGGAAGAGACCCAGTACTTC. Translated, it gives CASSLMSGQEEETQYF.

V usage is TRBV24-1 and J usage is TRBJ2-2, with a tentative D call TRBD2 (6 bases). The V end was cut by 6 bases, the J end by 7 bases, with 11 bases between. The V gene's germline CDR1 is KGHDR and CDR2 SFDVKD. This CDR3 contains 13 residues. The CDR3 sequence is CATSRGRDGELFF. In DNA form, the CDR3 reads TGTGCCACCAGTCGAGGGCGGGACGGGGAGCTGTTTTTT.

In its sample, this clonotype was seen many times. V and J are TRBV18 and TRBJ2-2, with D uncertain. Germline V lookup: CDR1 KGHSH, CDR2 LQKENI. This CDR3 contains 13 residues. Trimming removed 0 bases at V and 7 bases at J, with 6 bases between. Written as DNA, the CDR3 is TGTGCCAGCTCACCACCGTGGAGCGGGGAGCTGTTTTTT. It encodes CASSPPWSGELFF.

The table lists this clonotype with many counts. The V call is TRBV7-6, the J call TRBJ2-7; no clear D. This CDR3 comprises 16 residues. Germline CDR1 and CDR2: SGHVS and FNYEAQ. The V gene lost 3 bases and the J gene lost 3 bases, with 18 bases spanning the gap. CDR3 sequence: CASSFVGLAGDYEQYF. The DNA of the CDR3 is TGTGCCAGCAGCTTCGTAGGTTTGGCAGGCGACTACGAGCAGTACTTC.

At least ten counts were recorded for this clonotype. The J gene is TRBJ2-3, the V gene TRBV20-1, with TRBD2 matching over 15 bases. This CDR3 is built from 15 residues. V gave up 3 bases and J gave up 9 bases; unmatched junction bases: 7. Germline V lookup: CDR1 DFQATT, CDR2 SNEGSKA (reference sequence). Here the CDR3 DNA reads TGCAGTGCTAGGTTATCCGGGACTAGCGGGGGGACGCAGTATTTT. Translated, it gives CSARLSGTSGGTQYF.

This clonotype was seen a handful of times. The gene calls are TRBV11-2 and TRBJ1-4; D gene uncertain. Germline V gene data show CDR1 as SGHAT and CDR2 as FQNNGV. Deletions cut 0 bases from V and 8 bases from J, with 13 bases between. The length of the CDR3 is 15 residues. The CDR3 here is CASSLEFGSREKLFF. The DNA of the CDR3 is TGTGCCAGCAGCTTAGAATTCGGGAGTAGGGAAAAACTGTTTTTT. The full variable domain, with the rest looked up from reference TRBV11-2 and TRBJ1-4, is EAGVAQSPRYKIIEKRQSVAFWCNPISGHATLYWYQQILGQGPKLLIQFQNNGVVDDSQLPKDRFSAERLKGVDSTLKIQPAKLEDSAVYLCASSLEFGSREKLFFGSGTQLSVL.

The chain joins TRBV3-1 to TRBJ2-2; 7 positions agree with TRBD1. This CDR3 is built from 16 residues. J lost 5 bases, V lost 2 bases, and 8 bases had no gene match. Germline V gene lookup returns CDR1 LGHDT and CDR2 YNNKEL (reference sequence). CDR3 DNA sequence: TGTGCCAGCAGCCAACCCGACAGGGTGAGGACCGGGGAGCTGTTTTTT. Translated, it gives CASSQPDRVRTGELFF.

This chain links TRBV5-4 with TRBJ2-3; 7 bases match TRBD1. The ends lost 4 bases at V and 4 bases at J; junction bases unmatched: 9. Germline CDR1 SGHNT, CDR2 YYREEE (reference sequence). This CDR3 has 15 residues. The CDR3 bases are TGTGCCAGCAGCCCCAGACAGGGAGCCCCAGATACGCAGTATTTT. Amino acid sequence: CASSPRQGAPDTQYF.

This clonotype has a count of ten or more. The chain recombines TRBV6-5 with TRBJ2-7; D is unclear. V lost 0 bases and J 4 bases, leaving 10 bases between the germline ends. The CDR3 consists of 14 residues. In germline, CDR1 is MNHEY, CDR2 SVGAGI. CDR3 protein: CASSYSLLGYEQYF. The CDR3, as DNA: TGTGCCAGCAGTTACTCTCTTCTTGGATACGAGCAGTACTTC.